The 31 T cell receptor beta chains given below trace back to one sample, sequenced in a study of vaccination and CD4 T cells after COVID-19. The treatment was: approximately nine-day PBMC culture with coronavirus spike peptide pools or control peptides (ViraFEST assay). Their antigens remain unidentified. Cultured CD4+ T cells had their DNA profiled by the Oncomine TCR Beta short-read assay. TCRdb reanalysed the PCR reads using MiXCR and keeps one entry per CDR3 protein. The data hold about 14,000 distinct CDR3 sequences, with just under 65% observed a single time. The specimen was CD4+ T cells from blood, cultured in vitro. The receptors originated from a human donor who had recovered from COVID-19.

V and J are TRBV20-1 and TRBJ1-6, with a tentative D call TRBD1 (5 bases). V was pared by 4 bases and J by 4 bases, with 11 bases between. CDR3 length equals 14 residues. Looked up from germline, CDR1 is DFQATT and CDR2 is SNEGSKA (reference sequence). CDR3 in DNA: TGCAGTGCTAATGCAGGGACTTATAATTCACCCCTCCACTTT. Its protein product is CSANAGTYNSPLHF.

The genes are TRBV6-1 and TRBJ2-7, with 9 bases aligning to TRBD2. V shed 8 bases, J shed 6 bases, and the junction held 8 bases outside the gene matches. The CDR3 totals 13 residues. CDR1 and CDR2 from the germline V gene are MNHNS and SASEGT. The CDR3 spells CASVTSGYGEQYF. The CDR3 DNA reads as TGTGCCAGCGTCACTAGCGGGTATGGCGAGCAGTACTTC.

The V gene is TRBV7-8, the J gene TRBJ1-1, with TRBD1 matching over 7 bases. The CDR3 is 14 residues long. Germline CDR1 reads SGHVS; CDR2 reads FQNEAQ. J lost 7 bases, V lost 3 bases, and 8 bases had no gene match. In nucleotides, the CDR3 is TGTGCCAGCAGCTTGTTAGGAGGGGGCGGTGAAGCTTTCTTT. Translating it yields CASSLLGGGGEAFF.

This clonotype rates as medium-sized. The chain joins TRBV6-1 to TRBJ1-2, with TRBD1 identical over 8 bases. The length of the CDR3 is 15 residues. CDR1 and CDR2 from the germline V gene are MNHNS and SASEGT. V gave up 7 bases and J gave up 3 bases; unmatched junction bases: 10. DNA of the CDR3: TGTGCCAGCAATATCCGCCAGGGGGCAGACTATGGCTACACCTTC. It is translated as CASNIRQGADYGYTF.

The J gene is TRBJ1-5, the V gene TRBV10-3; D is undetermined. V shed 8 bases and J shed 5 bases, with 16 bases lying between them. The CDR3 loop spans 14 amino acids. Germline V gives CDR1 ENHRY, CDR2 SYGVKD. The CDR3 DNA follows: TGTGCCATCGGCTGGGGTGGGAACGATCAGCCCCAGCATTTT. This translates into CAIGWGGNDQPQHF.

The chain employs TRBV7-9 and TRBJ2-7, with D unresolved. The V and J ends lost 5 bases and 0 bases respectively, with 11 bases between them. This CDR3 is built from 14 residues. Per the germline V gene, CDR1 is SEHNR and CDR2 is FQNEAQ (reference sequence). The CDR3 spells CASSEAPSSYEQYF. The CDR3 region has the DNA TGTGCCAGCAGCGAAGCTCCTAGCTCCTACGAGCAGTACTTC.

This clonotype has a handful of counts. The chain links TRBV6-1 to TRBJ2-7; 9 nucleotides match TRBD1. CDR1 and CDR2 (germline): MNHNS, SASEGT. The CDR3 is made up of 16 amino acids. The junction had 10 bases not matched to a gene; V was cut back by 5 bases and J by 2 bases. This chain's CDR3 is CASSKLPGQGTYEQYF. DNA for the CDR3: TGTGCCAGCAGTAAACTCCCGGGACAGGGTACCTACGAGCAGTACTTC.

This clonotype was seen a few times. The chain couples TRBV24-1 to TRBJ2-7; 12 bases map to TRBD2. The CDR3 runs to 15 residues. J gave up 3 bases and V 2 bases, and 1 base lay outside the gene matches. Per the germline V gene, CDR1 is KGHDR and CDR2 is SFDVKD. The CDR3 nucleotides are TGTGCCACCAGTGATTCGACTAGCGGGAGCTACGAGCAGTACTTC. Translation: CATSDSTSGSYEQYF.

The table lists this clonotype with a few counts. At one end the junction does not follow the germline gene, possibly because of a read error. The chain is built from TRBV28 and TRBJ2-7; 11 bases fit TRBD1. The V gene's germline CDR1 is MDHEN and CDR2 SYDVKM. CDR3 size: 15 residues. The CDR3 here is CASTLGGQGAYEQYF. In DNA, the CDR3 is TGTGCCAGCACTTTAGGGGGACAGGGGGCCTACGAGCAGTACTTC.

The rearrangement links TRBV30 to TRBJ2-3, with TRBD1 as a possible D gene (6 bases). There are 13 residues in the CDR3. Trimming left V 6 bases short and J 0 bases short, with 10 bases between. Germline values: CDR1 GTSNPN, CDR2 SVGIG (reference sequence). CDR3 region: CACGRGSTDTQYF. In DNA form, the CDR3 reads TGTGCCTGTGGCAGGGGCAGCACAGATACGCAGTATTTT.

The chain is built from TRBV27 and TRBJ2-1, with D tentatively TRBD2 (5 bases). V lost 3 bases and J lost 3, with 9 bases in between. This CDR3 contains 14 residues. The germline CDR1 and CDR2 sequences are MNHEY and SMNVEV (reference sequence). Here the CDR3 DNA reads TGTGCCAGCAGTTTGAGGGCGTTCTACAATGAGCAGTTCTTC. Translation gives CASSLRAFYNEQFF.

The gene calls are TRBV19 and TRBJ2-7, with 12 bases identical to TRBD2. V was clipped by 6 bases and J by 2 bases; unmatched bases: 2. Germline values: CDR1 LNHDA, CDR2 SQIVND (reference sequence). The CDR3 contains 14 residues. The CDR3 DNA sequence: TGTGCCAGTAGCCTAGCGGGAGGGCCCTACGAGCAGTACTTC. Its protein product is CASSLAGGPYEQYF.

The rearrangement uses TRBV2 and TRBJ1-1; D is undetermined. This CDR3 has 13 amino acids. The V and J ends lost 6 bases and 1 base respectively, with 9 bases between them. In germline, CDR1 is SNHLY, CDR2 FYNNEI. The CDR3 DNA reads as TGTGCCAGCAGGTATCAGTCGAACACTGAAGCTTTCTTT. Its translation is CASRYQSNTEAFF. The full variable domain, its missing parts supplied by reference TRBV2 and TRBJ1-1, is EPEVTQTPSHQVTQMGQEVILRCVPISNHLYFYWYRQILGQKVEFLVSFYNNEISEKSEIFDDQFSVERPDGSNFTLKIRSTKLEDSAMYFCASRYQSNTEAFFGQGTRLTVV.

There are a few counts of this clonotype. The chain has TRBV30 and TRBJ1-2; weak D call: TRBD1 (6 bases). V lost 2 bases, J lost 4 bases, and 8 bases lay in between. Germline loops: CDR1 GTSNPN, CDR2 SVGIG (reference sequence). The CDR3 consists of 12 residues. CDR3 bases: TGTGCCTGGAGTTTGGACAGCTATGGCTACACCTTC. Translated: CAWSLDSYGYTF. Full variable domain (rest looked up from reference TRBV30 and TRBJ1-2): SQTIHQWPATLVQPVGSPLSLECTVEGTSNPNLYWYRQAAGRGLQLLFYSVGIGQISSEVPQNLSASRPQDRQFILSSKKLLLSDSGFYLCAWSLDSYGYTFGSGTRLTVV.

This clonotype was counted a single time. The J gene is TRBJ1-2, the V gene TRBV29-1, with a tentative D call TRBD1 (6 bases). Germline loops: CDR1 SQVTM, CDR2 ANQGSEA. This CDR3 spans 13 amino acids. Trimming shortened V by 2 bases and J by 4 bases, and 11 bases separated the two germline ends. This CDR3 reads CSVESGGAYGYTF. In nucleotides, the CDR3 is TGCAGCGTTGAATCGGGGGGCGCCTATGGCTACACCTTC.

CDR3 nucleotides: TGTGCCAGTAGTAAGAATAGCGGGGGCGACCTCACAGATACGCAGTATTTT. Translating gives CASSKNSGGDLTDTQYF. This chain joins TRBV19 and TRBJ2-3; TRBD2 matches at 9 bases. This CDR3 is built from 17 residues. Germline V CDR1 and CDR2: LNHDA, SQIVND (reference sequence). Trimming at V came to 4 bases and at J to 2 bases, leaving 10 bases not matched to a gene.

This rearrangement joins TRBV23-1 to TRBJ1-4; possible D gene TRBD1, 5 bases. TRBV23-1 is an open reading frame, and its role is uncertain. CDR3 length equals 13 residues. Trimming took off 5 bases at V and 8 bases at J, with 12 bases between the two ends. The CDR3 loop is CASSCRVREKLFF. The CDR3 DNA sequence: TGCGCCAGCAGTTGCAGGGTTCGAGAAAAACTGTTTTTT.

In its sample, this clonotype was seen a few times. The chain employs TRBV20-1 and TRBJ2-7, with 10 bases identical to TRBD2. V shed 6 bases and J 7 bases; nucleotides not matched to a gene: 12. The CDR3 covers 14 residues. Germline CDR1 reads DFQATT; CDR2 reads SNEGSKA (reference sequence). The CDR3 DNA reads TGCAGTGCCACACCGGGACTAGCGAGAGTAGAGCAGTACTTC. The encoded protein is CSATPGLARVEQYF.

The chain joins TRBV19 to TRBJ1-4; no reliable D call. There are 11 residues in the CDR3. V lost 5 bases and J lost 6, with 4 bases in between. The germline gives CDR1 LNHDA, CDR2 SQIVND (reference sequence). The DNA of the CDR3 is TGTGCCAGTAGTTACGATGAAAAACTGTTTTTT. Protein product: CASSYDEKLFF.

This rearrangement joins TRBV27 to TRBJ1-2, with TRBD1 matching 8 bases. Germline-derived CDR1 and CDR2 are MNHEY and SMNVEV (reference sequence). V lost 5 bases to trimming and J lost 2 bases; unmatched junction nucleotides: 10. The CDR3 loop spans 16 amino acids. Here the CDR3 DNA reads TGTGCCAGCAGTCCCCCTTACAGGGGGAGAAACTATGGCTACACCTTC. Protein product: CASSPPYRGRNYGYTF.

The sample holds one count of this clonotype. This sequence joins TRBV20-1 and TRBJ2-2, with 10 bases matching TRBD1. CDR1 is DFQATT and CDR2 is SNEGSKA in the germline V gene (reference sequence). This CDR3 spans 17 amino acids. V lost 0 bases, J lost 5 bases, and 9 bases stayed unmatched. The DNA for the CDR3 is TGCAGTGCTAGAGACCCCAGGACAGGGGGGGGGACCGGGGAGCTGTTTTTT. Protein sequence: CSARDPRTGGGTGELFF.

This chain connects TRBV7-9 to TRBJ1-5; the D is unclear. This CDR3 is 13 amino acids long. CDR1 is SEHNR and CDR2 is FQNEAQ in the germline V gene (reference sequence). V lost 1 base, J lost 7 bases, and 8 bases lay in between. CDR3 bases: TGTGCCAGCAGCTTAGGCGTTGCGCAGCCCCAGCATTTT. It is translated as CASSLGVAQPQHF.

In this sample, this clonotype is large. This chain connects TRBV19 to TRBJ1-5; tentative D call: TRBD1 (6 bases). There are 14 residues in the CDR3. V lost 10 bases, J lost 7 bases, and 20 bases lay in between. Germline V CDR1 and CDR2: LNHDA, SQIVND (reference sequence). The CDR3 spells CATARGAGEQPQHF. In DNA form, the CDR3 reads TGTGCCACGGCCCGGGGGGCCGGGGAACAGCCCCAGCATTTT. Full variable domain (outside the CDR3, taken from reference TRBV19 and TRBJ1-5): DGGITQSPKYLFRKEGQNVTLSCEQNLNHDAMYWYRQDPGQGLRLIYYSQIVNDFQKGDIAEGYSVSREKKESFPLTVTSAQKNPTAFYLCATARGAGEQPQHFGDGTRLSIL.

The rearrangement links TRBV18 to TRBJ2-7; 10 nucleotides align to TRBD2. Looked up from germline, CDR1 is KGHSH and CDR2 is LQKENI. V shed 3 bases, J shed 0 bases, and the junction held 5 bases outside the gene matches. The length of the CDR3 is 16 residues. CDR3 in amino acids: CASSPQAGGGSYEQYF. The CDR3 DNA is TGTGCCAGCTCACCCCAAGCGGGAGGGGGCTCCTACGAGCAGTACTTC.

This clonotype was picked up a small number of times. The chain links TRBV6-1 to TRBJ1-2, with D unresolved. The CDR3 is 11 amino acids. The ends were cut back, 6 bases at V and 12 bases at J, with 14 bases in the middle. CDR1 MNHNS and CDR2 SASEGT come from the germline V gene. CDR3 in DNA: TGTGCCAGCAGCGCCCTGACCCTCCACACCTTC. Translation: CASSALTLHTF.

V usage is TRBV10-3 and J usage is TRBJ1-3; 8 bases map to TRBD1. The CDR3 runs 15 residues. In germline, CDR1 is ENHRY, CDR2 SYGVKD. After removal of 6 bases from V and 1 base from J, the junction contained 5 bases not matched to a gene. DNA for the CDR3: TGTGCCATCAGCCAGGGACAGGCGTCTGGAAACACCATATATTTT. Its translation: CAISQGQASGNTIYF.

This clonotype was seen a few times. The genes are TRBV12-3 or TRBV12-4 and TRBJ1-2, with 9 bases aligning to TRBD1. The CDR3 has 11 residues. V was clipped by 7 bases and J by 8 bases; unmatched bases: 2. In nucleotides, the CDR3 is TGTGCCAGCATGACAGGGGGAGGCTACACCTTC. This translates into CASMTGGGYTF.

The chain uses TRBV12-3 or TRBV12-4 and TRBJ1-5; a weak D match, TRBD1 (5 bases). The CDR3 is 15 residues long. V was trimmed by 3 bases and J by 7 bases, leaving 16 bases between them. Written as DNA, the CDR3 is TGTGCCAGCAGTTTCCACAGGTTCGGGAGGCAGCCCCAGCATTTT. It translates to CASSFHRFGRQPQHF.

The chain uses TRBV20-1 and TRBJ1-5; 10 bases are a match to TRBD1. The V segment lost 4 bases and the J segment 7 bases; nucleotides outside the gene matches: 10. CDR3 size: 15 residues. Germline CDR1 reads DFQATT; CDR2 reads SNEGSKA (reference sequence). The CDR3 reads CSATPWDRGGQPQHF. The CDR3 DNA reads TGCAGTGCTACCCCCTGGGACAGGGGTGGACAGCCCCAGCATTTT.

The V call is TRBV19, the J call TRBJ1-5; D is perhaps TRBD1 (6 bases). The ends were cut back, 3 bases at V and 6 bases at J, with 15 bases in the middle. The CDR3 sequence is 15 residues long. Germline-derived CDR1 and CDR2 are LNHDA and SQIVND (reference sequence). CDR3 sequence (DNA): TGTGCCAGTAGTATGACCGCGGGGGCATTTCAGCCCCAGCATTTT. Its translation is CASSMTAGAFQPQHF.

The chain has TRBV6-1 and TRBJ2-1; tentatively, D is TRBD1 or TRBD2 (5 bases each). Trimming removed 6 bases from V and 12 bases from J, with 12 bases in between. The CDR3 is 11 residues long. Germline CDR1 and CDR2: MNHNS and SASEGT. CDR3 in amino acids: CASSGTFLQFF. In nucleotides, the CDR3 is TGTGCCAGCAGCGGGACCTTCTTGCAGTTCTTC.